The 3 T cell receptor beta chains presented below share a single source sample, sequenced in a study of brain T cells in children with intractable seizures. TCRdb keeps only in-frame clones here, not all; method: immunoSEQ multiplex PCR. Of 88,000 or so clones listed, under 95% were seen once; the top ten hold about 24%. Material: peripheral blood, obtained at surgery. These receptors were taken from a girl aged 2-10 years with Rasmussen encephalitis and intractable seizures.

The chain combines TRBV19 with TRBJ1-2, with 8 bases fitting TRBD1. After removal of 4 bases from V and 8 bases from J, the junction contained 6 bases not matched to a gene. CDR3 length: 13 amino acids. CDR1 LNHDA and CDR2 SQIVND come from the germline V gene (reference sequence). CDR3 sequence (DNA): TGTGCCAGTAGTAAAGACAGGGGCACAGGCTACACCTTC. Translated: CASSKDRGTGYTF.

CDR3 residues: CASSQDISRSSYEQYF. DNA of the CDR3: TGCGCCAGCAGCCAAGATATCAGTCGTAGCTCCTACGAGCAGTACTTC. The chain combines TRBV4-1 with TRBJ2-7; D is unclear. Germline CDR1 is MGHRA and CDR2 is YSYEKL. The CDR3 contains 16 residues. Trimming took 0 bases from V and 0 from J, leaving 12 bases between them.

J is TRBJ1-4 and V is TRBV24-1, with a possible D match to TRBD1 (5 bases). V was shortened by 1 base and J by 0 bases, with 11 bases between the two germline ends. Germline loops: CDR1 KGHDR, CDR2 SFDVKD. The CDR3 loop spans 17 amino acids. The CDR3 region has the DNA TGTGCCACCAGTGATTTACGGGGGATCGCAACTAATGAAAAACTGTTTTTT. Its translation: CATSDLRGIATNEKLFF.